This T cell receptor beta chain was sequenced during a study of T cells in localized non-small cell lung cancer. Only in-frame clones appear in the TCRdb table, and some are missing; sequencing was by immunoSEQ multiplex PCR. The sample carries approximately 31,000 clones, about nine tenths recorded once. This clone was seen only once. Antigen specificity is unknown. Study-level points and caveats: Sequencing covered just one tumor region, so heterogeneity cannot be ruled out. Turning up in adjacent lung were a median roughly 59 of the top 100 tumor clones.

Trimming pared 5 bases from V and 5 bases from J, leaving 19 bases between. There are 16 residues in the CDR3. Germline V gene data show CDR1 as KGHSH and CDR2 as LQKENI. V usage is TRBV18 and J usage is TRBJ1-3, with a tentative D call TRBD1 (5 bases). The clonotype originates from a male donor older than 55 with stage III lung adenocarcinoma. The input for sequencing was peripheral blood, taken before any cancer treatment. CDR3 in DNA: TGTGCCAGCTCAGAATCTACCGGGACCGCGAGAAACACCATATATTTT. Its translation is CASSESTGTARNTIYF.